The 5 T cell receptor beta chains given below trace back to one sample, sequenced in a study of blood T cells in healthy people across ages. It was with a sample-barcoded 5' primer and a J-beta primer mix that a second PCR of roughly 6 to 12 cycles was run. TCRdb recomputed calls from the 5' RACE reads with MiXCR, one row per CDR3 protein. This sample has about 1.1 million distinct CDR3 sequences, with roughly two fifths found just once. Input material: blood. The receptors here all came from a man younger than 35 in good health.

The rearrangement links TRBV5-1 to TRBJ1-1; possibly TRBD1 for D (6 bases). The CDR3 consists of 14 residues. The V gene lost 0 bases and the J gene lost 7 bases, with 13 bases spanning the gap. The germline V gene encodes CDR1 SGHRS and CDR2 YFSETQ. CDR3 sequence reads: CASSLDLGGSEAFF. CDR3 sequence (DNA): TGCGCCAGCAGCTTGGATTTGGGGGGCAGTGAAGCTTTCTTT.

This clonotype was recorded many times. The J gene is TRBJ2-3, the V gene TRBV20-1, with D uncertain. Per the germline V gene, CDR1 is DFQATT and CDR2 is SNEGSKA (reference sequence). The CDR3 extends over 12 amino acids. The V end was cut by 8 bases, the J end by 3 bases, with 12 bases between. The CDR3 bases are TGCAGTTCAAAGGTTTTGACAGATACGCAGTATTTT. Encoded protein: CSSKVLTDTQYF.

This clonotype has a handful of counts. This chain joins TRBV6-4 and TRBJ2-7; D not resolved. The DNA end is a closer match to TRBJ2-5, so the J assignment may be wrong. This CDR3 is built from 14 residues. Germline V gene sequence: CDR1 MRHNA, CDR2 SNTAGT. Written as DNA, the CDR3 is TGTGCCAGCAGTGACTCGGCGAAAACGAAGACCCAGTACTTC. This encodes CASSDSAKTKTQYF.

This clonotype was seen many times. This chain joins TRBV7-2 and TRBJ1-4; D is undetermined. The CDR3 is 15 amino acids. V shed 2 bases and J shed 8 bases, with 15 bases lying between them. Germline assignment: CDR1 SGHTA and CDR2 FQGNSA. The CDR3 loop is CASSLSVDRGEKLFF. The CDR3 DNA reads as TGTGCCAGCAGCTTAAGTGTAGACCGAGGAGAAAAACTGTTTTTT.

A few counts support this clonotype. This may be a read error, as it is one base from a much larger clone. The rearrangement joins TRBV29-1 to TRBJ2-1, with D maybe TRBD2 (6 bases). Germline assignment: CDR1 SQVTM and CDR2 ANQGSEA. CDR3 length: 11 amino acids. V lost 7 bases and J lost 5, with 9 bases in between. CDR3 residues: CSGGEDNEQFF. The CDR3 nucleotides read TGCAGCGGGGGGGAAGACAATGAGCAGTTCTTC.